Listed below are T cell receptor beta chains from one sample, sequenced in a study of shared clonotypes between healthy human individuals. Only in-frame clones appear in the TCRdb table, and some are missing; sequencing was by immunoSEQ multiplex PCR. The table shows 950,000 to 1,100,000 clones, with roughly 75% occurring only once. Sequenced material: memory CD4+ T cells sorted from blood. These receptor sequences come from a man aged 18 to 35 in good health. The CDR3 runs from the conserved cysteine through the conserved F or W. The D gene is left open where the match is weak. Some rows mark clone size as missing; the rest say once, few, many or name a class of expanded clone.

v_call	j_call	d_call	clone_size	cdr3_aa
TRBV15	TRBJ2-5	NA	NA	CATSRQWQETQYF
TRBV7-2	TRBJ1-2	TRBD1	NA	CASSSGGWFDYGYTF
TRBV6-5	TRBJ1-2	NA	once	CASSYLWGDYGYTF
TRBV11-3	TRBJ2-7	TRBD2	once	CASSSIPRTSGYEQYF
TRBV19	TRBJ1-1	NA	NA	CASLSIAGSEAFF
TRBV10-3	TRBJ2-1	NA	NA	CAIRSYNEQFF
TRBV6-4	TRBJ1-3	TRBD1	NA	CASRMQGAGGNTIYF
TRBV6-5	TRBJ1-2	TRBD1	NA	CASSSRTGTAYYGYTF
TRBV7-3	TRBJ1-6	NA	NA	CASSLTGGRNSPLHF
TRBV5-6	TRBJ2-7	TRBD2	NA	CASSVAGTSVHEQYF
TRBV2	TRBJ1-2	TRBD1	few	CASSEDGTGGYTF
TRBV18	TRBJ2-2	TRBD1	NA	CASSPGQLNTGELFF
TRBV19	TRBJ1-6	NA	NA	CASSKPGNNSPLHF
TRBV30	TRBJ1-1	NA	NA	CAWCREKNTEAFF
TRBV27	TRBJ1-2	NA	NA	CASSPFTQSYGYTF
TRBV6-5	TRBJ2-5	NA	NA	CASSDRLGETQYF
TRBV7-2	TRBJ2-7	TRBD2	few	CASSPIAGTYEQYF
TRBV5-1	TRBJ2-7	NA	NA	CASSLVQGMDEQYF
TRBV30	TRBJ1-5	TRBD1	NA	CAWRTGGFYSNQPQHF
TRBV6-5	TRBJ1-2	NA	NA	CASSYAGTKMPGYTF
TRBV7-8	TRBJ2-5	TRBD2	NA	CASSALAGGPSETQYF
TRBV29-1	TRBJ1-1	NA	few	CSVPERMNTEAFF
TRBV30	TRBJ2-1	NA	NA	CAWSVGLEGNEQFF
TRBV5-4	TRBJ2-4	TRBD2	NA	CASSSVSGNTKNIQYF
TRBV5-1	TRBJ2-7	NA	NA	CASSPGGQPPYEQYF
TRBV2	TRBJ2-7	NA	NA	CASSGIGDYEQYF